Detailed here is one T cell receptor (beta chain). The antigen is not known. Without the conserved terminal phenylalanine or tryptophan, this CDR3 likely stems from a read error. CDR3 length: 14 residues. V shed 3 bases, J shed 12 bases, and the junction held 9 bases outside the gene matches. Building the TCR beta libraries relied on iRepertoire HTBI primers, and CDR3 regions underwent Arm-PCR. From the multiplex PCR reads, TCRdb called clonotypes with MiXCR, one entry per CDR3 protein. The sample carries around 250,000 distinct CDR3 sequences, 20% to 25% recorded once. The time point here: newly diagnosed GD, antithyroid drugs for less than 3 months. RNA from PBMCs was the source of the TCR library. This specimen comes from a study of regulatory T cells in long-lasting Graves disease. The study, taken as a whole, reports: More public clonotypes were shared by persistent patients (about 2,700) than by new patients (approximately 1,000). When disease was persistent, TRBV28, TRBJ1-2 and TRBJ2-5 were the favored segments.

This sample comprised peripheral blood mononuclear cells (PBMCs), obtained at new diagnosis, from a patient treated with antithyroid drugs. This TCR came from a female donor with Graves disease. V usage is TRBV12-3 or TRBV12-4 and J usage is TRBJ2-1; 9 bases fit TRBD2. Here the CDR3 reads CASSFRGSSGRQFL. The CDR3 DNA reads as TGTGCCAGCAGTTTTAGAGGGAGTAGCGGGAGGCAGTTCCTC.